Shown below are 3 T cell receptor beta chains from a single sample sequenced in a study of shared clonotypes between healthy human individuals. Naive CD8 populations comprised CD45RO-negative cells positively selected for CCR7, excluding terminally differentiated effector memory CD45RA+ cells. The method was immunoSEQ multiplex PCR; TCRdb's version includes in-frame clones alone and lacks a portion of them. The sample records about 1.9 million clones, 85% to 95% being singletons. The specimen sequenced was naive CD8+ T cells from PBMCs. The receptors shown here come from a man younger than 35 in good health. Some clones in this sample may be carry-over from other donors' samples.

The rearrangement uses TRBV13 and TRBJ2-7; 10 bases map to TRBD2. Germline V lookup: CDR1 PRHDT, CDR2 FYEKMQ (reference sequence). The CDR3 has 13 amino acids. V lost 8 bases to trimming and J lost 5 bases; unmatched junction nucleotides: 6. Here the CDR3 DNA reads TGTGCCAGCGGATTAACTAGCGGGAACGAGCAGTACTTC. Its protein is CASGLTSGNEQYF.

The V call is TRBV6-6, the J call TRBJ1-1; the D is unclear. CDR3 length: 12 amino acids. Trimming shortened V by 5 bases and J by 6 bases, and 10 bases separated the two germline ends. Germline loops: CDR1 MNHNY, CDR2 SVGAGI (reference sequence). Here the CDR3 reads CASSMGSSEAFF. DNA for the CDR3: TGTGCCAGCAGTATGGGCTCGTCTGAAGCTTTCTTT.

The rearrangement uses TRBV25-1 and TRBJ2-1, with 9 bases fitting TRBD2. CDR3 size: 13 residues. Trimming cost V 5 bases and J 8 bases; bases outside gene matches: 4. Per germline, CDR1 MGHDK and CDR2 SYGVNS. The CDR3 sequence is CASSSGRPDEQFF. CDR3 coding DNA: TGTGCCAGCAGTAGCGGGAGGCCTGATGAGCAGTTCTTC.